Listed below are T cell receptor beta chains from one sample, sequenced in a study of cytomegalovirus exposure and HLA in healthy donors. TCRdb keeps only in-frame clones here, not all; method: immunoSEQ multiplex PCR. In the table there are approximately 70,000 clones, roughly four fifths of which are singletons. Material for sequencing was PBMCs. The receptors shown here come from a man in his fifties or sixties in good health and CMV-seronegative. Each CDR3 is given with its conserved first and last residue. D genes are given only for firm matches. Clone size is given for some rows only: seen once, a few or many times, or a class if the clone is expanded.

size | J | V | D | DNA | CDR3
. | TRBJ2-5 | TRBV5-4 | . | TGTGCCAGCAGCCCCCGTCGGGGAGGCAGCGGCGAGACCCAGTACTTC | CASSPRRGGSGETQYF
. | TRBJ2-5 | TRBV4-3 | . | TGCGCCAGCAGCCAAGGTATCGAGGGTTACCAAGAGACCCAGTACTTC | CASSQGIEGYQETQYF
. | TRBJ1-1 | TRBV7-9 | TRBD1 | TGTGCCAGCAGCCCTCGACAGGGTAATAAGCCTAACACTGAAGCTTTCTTT | CASSPRQGNKPNTEAFF
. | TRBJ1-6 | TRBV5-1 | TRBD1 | TGCGCCAGCAGCTCCGGGACAGGCGGATCCCCCCTCCACTTT | CASSSGTGGSPLHF
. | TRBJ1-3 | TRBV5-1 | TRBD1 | TGCGCCAGCAGCTTGGAGGGACAGGGAGGAAACACCATATATTTT | CASSLEGQGGNTIYF
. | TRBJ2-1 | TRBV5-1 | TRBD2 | TGCGCCAGCAGCTTGATTAGCGGGACCTACAATGAGCAGTTCTTC | CASSLISGTYNEQFF
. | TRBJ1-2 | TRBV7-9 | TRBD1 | TGTGCCAGCAGCCCCCGGGACAGGGTCTTCGGTGGCTATGGCTACACCTTC | CASSPRDRVFGGYGYTF
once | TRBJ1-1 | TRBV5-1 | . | TGCGCCAGCAGCTTAGCGGGGGATAGATCTGAAGCTTTCTTT | CASSLAGDRSEAFF
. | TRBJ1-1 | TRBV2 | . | TGTGCCAGCAGGGTCGCCGGGAGCGGAACTGAAGCTTTCTTT | CASRVAGSGTEAFF
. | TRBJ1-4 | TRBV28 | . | TGTGCCAGCAGCCCGACAGGTCATAATGAAAAACTGTTTTTT | CASSPTGHNEKLFF
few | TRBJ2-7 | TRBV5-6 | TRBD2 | TGTGCCAGCAGCTTAGAGGTCGGGAGGGCTTCCTACGAGCAGTACTTC | CASSLEVGRASYEQYF
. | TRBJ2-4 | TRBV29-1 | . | TGCAGCGTTGCTGGAGGGGCGGCCAAAAACATTCAGTACTTC | CSVAGGAAKNIQYF
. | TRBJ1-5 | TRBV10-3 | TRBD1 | TGTGCCATCAGCGGGACAGGGGCCTTGGGACAGCCCCAGCATTTT | CAISGTGALGQPQHF
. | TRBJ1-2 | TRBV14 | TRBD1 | TGTGCCAGCAGCCCCCATTTGGCAGGGGGAAGTGGCTACACCTTC | CASSPHLAGGSGYTF
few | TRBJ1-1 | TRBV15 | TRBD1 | TGTGCCACCAGCAGAGACGGTACAGGGGCCCCTGAAGCTTTCTTT | CATSRDGTGAPEAFF
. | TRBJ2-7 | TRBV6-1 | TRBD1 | TGTGCCAGCAGTGAAGGGGGGACAGGGAGCTACGAGCAGTACTTC | CASSEGGTGSYEQYF
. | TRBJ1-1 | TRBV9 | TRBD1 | TGTGCCAGCAGCGGGGGACAGCGAGGGGCTGAAGCTTTCTTT | CASSGGQRGAEAFF
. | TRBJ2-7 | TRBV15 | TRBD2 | TGTGCCACCAGCAACGGACTAGCGGGAGGGCGAGACGAGCAGTACTTC | CATSNGLAGGRDEQYF
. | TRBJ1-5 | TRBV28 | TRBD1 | TGTGCCAGCAGCTTTCCCCCCGGGACAGCGGTTAACAATCAGCCCCAGCATTTT | CASSFPPGTAVNNQPQHF
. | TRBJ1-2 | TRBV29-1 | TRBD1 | TGCAGCGTTCTTTCCACGGACAGGGTAGGCAATGGCTACACCTTC | CSVLSTDRVGNGYTF
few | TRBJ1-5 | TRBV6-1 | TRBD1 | TGTGCCAGCAGTGAACAGGGGGGACACTATCAGCCCCAGCATTTT | CASSEQGGHYQPQHF
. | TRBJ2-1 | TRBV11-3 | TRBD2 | TGTGCCAGCAGTACAGGACTAGCGGGAGCCAATGAGCAGTTCTTC | CASSTGLAGANEQFF